A selection of T cell receptor beta chains follows, all from one sample in a study of early T cells in non-severe SARS-CoV-2 infection. From the 5' RACE reads, TCRdb called clonotypes with MiXCR, one entry per CDR3 protein. The sample includes about 56,000 distinct CDR3 sequences, roughly a tenth of them seen just once. Material: whole blood. These TCRs come from an adult who was a healthcare worker with PCR-confirmed SARS-CoV-2 infection or an uninfected control (not recorded which). Each CDR3 is given with its conserved first and last residue. The order of the fields is CDR3 protein, CDR3 DNA, CDR3 length, V gene, clone size, J gene, D gene. The D gene is left open where the match is weak. Part of the rows lack a size; the others show once, few, many or a class for expanded clones.

CDR3: CASSVEGVASGELFF; DNA: TGTGCCAGCAGCGTAGAAGGGGTCGCTAGCGGGGAGCTGTTTTTT; length: 15; V: TRBV9; size: -; J: TRBJ2-2; D: -
CDR3: CSAANTGELFF; DNA: TGCAGTGCTGCTAACACCGGGGAGCTGTTTTTT; length: 11; V: TRBV20-1; size: -; J: TRBJ2-2; D: -
CDR3: CASSRRTGGGEKLFF; DNA: TGTGCCAGCAGCCGACGGACAGGGGGCGGTGAAAAACTGTTTTTT; length: 15; V: TRBV9; size: few; J: TRBJ1-4; D: TRBD1
CDR3: CAIGQNNEQFF; DNA: TGTGCCATCGGACAGAACAATGAGCAGTTCTTC; length: 11; V: TRBV10-3; size: -; J: TRBJ2-1; D: -
CDR3: CASSQDLAGGQETQYF; DNA: TGTGCCAGCAGCCAAGATCTGGCAGGGGGCCAGGAGACCCAGTACTTC; length: 16; V: TRBV3-1; size: -; J: TRBJ2-5; D: TRBD1
CDR3: CASSRPGMPIYEQYF; DNA: TGTGCCAGCAGCCGCCCAGGGATGCCCATCTACGAGCAGTACTTC; length: 15; V: TRBV7-9; size: many; J: TRBJ2-7; D: -
CDR3: CSGRRDYGTQYF; DNA: TGCAGTGGCAGAAGGGATTACGGGACCCAGTACTTC; length: 12; V: TRBV20-1; size: many; J: TRBJ2-5; D: -
CDR3: CASSGGSGDEQYF; DNA: TGCGCCAGCAGCGGGGGGTCAGGCGACGAGCAGTACTTC; length: 13; V: TRBV5-1; size: few; J: TRBJ2-7; D: -
CDR3: CASSLPGGPDEQYF; DNA: TGCGCCAGCAGCTTGCCGGGAGGGCCGGACGAGCAGTACTTC; length: 14; V: TRBV5-1; size: many; J: TRBJ2-7; D: TRBD2
CDR3: CASSYGLDQETQYF; DNA: TGCGCCAGCAGCTACGGACTCGACCAGGAGACCCAGTACTTC; length: 14; V: TRBV5-1; size: many; J: TRBJ2-5; D: -
CDR3: CSARDLSLAYDTQYF; DNA: TGCAGTGCTAGAGATTTGTCGCTAGCGTATGATACGCAGTATTTT; length: 15; V: TRBV20-1; size: -; J: TRBJ2-3; D: -
CDR3: CATSATGDIYEQYF; DNA: TGTGCCACCAGTGCTACAGGGGACATATACGAGCAGTACTTC; length: 14; V: TRBV24-1; size: many; J: TRBJ2-7; D: TRBD1
CDR3: CASRDEHGSPLHF; DNA: TGTGCCAGCAGGGACGAGCATGGTTCACCCCTCCACTTT; length: 13; V: TRBV4-2; size: few; J: TRBJ1-6; D: -
CDR3: CASRPTSTGLYGYTF; DNA: TGTGCCAGCAGACCTACTTCGACAGGGCTCTATGGCTACACCTTC; length: 15; V: TRBV7-3; size: -; J: TRBJ1-2; D: TRBD1
CDR3: CASSPLGAGGSETQYF; DNA: TGTGCCAGCAGTCCCCTCGGCGCGGGAGGGTCAGAGACCCAGTACTTC; length: 16; V: TRBV2; size: many; J: TRBJ2-5; D: TRBD2
CDR3: CASKQSPYEQYF; DNA: TGTGCCAGCAAACAGAGCCCCTACGAGCAGTACTTC; length: 12; V: TRBV27; size: -; J: TRBJ2-7; D: -
CDR3: CATHRGNYGYTF; DNA: TGTGCCACACACAGGGGCAACTATGGCTACACCTTC; length: 12; V: TRBV10-3; size: few; J: TRBJ1-2; D: TRBD1
CDR3: CASSPRGPKDEQYF; DNA: TGTGCCAGCTCACCACGAGGGCCGAAGGACGAGCAGTACTTC; length: 14; V: TRBV18; size: many; J: TRBJ2-7; D: -
CDR3: CASSQDGRQGGFWPQHF; DNA: TGTGCCAGCAGCCAAGACGGGCGCCAGGGGGGTTTTTGGCCCCAGCATTTT; length: 17; V: TRBV3-1; size: many; J: TRBJ1-5; D: TRBD1
CDR3: CSAQGVETQYF; DNA: TGCAGTGCTCAAGGAGTAGAGACCCAGTACTTC; length: 11; V: TRBV20-1; size: many; J: TRBJ2-5; D: -
CDR3: CASSGGTDTQYF; DNA: TGTGCCAGCTCGGGCGGGACAGATACGCAGTATTTT; length: 12; V: TRBV7-9; size: many; J: TRBJ2-3; D: -
CDR3: CSVRTSGYPNYNEQFF; DNA: TGCAGCGTTCGGACTAGCGGGTACCCAAACTACAATGAGCAGTTCTTC; length: 16; V: TRBV29-1; size: once; J: TRBJ2-1; D: TRBD2
CDR3: CASSWADQPQHF; DNA: TGTGCCAGCAGTTGGGCTGATCAGCCCCAGCATTTT; length: 12; V: TRBV12-3/TRBV12-4; size: few; J: TRBJ1-5; D: -
CDR3: CSAPRQESTDTQYF; DNA: TGCAGTGCCCCCCGGCAGGAAAGCACAGATACGCAGTATTTT; length: 14; V: TRBV20-1; size: -; J: TRBJ2-3; D: -
CDR3: CASSLPGYEQYF; DNA: TGTGCCAGCAGCTTGCCGGGGTACGAGCAGTACTTC; length: 12; V: TRBV5-4; size: -; J: TRBJ2-7; D: -
CDR3: CASSVRGGDYEQYF; DNA: TGTGCCAGCAGTGTACGGGGAGGGGACTACGAGCAGTACTTC; length: 14; V: TRBV2; size: -; J: TRBJ2-7; D: TRBD2
CDR3: CASSPGTGVYEQYF; DNA: TGTGCCAGCAGTCCCGGGACAGGGGTTTACGAGCAGTACTTC; length: 14; V: TRBV12-3/TRBV12-4; size: -; J: TRBJ2-7; D: TRBD1
CDR3: CASLPSAQGIHNEQFF; DNA: TGTGCCAGCCTCCCTTCGGCCCAGGGTATCCACAATGAGCAGTTCTTC; length: 16; V: TRBV27; size: few; J: TRBJ2-1; D: -
CDR3: CASSLDGRVTDTQYF; DNA: TGTGCCAGCAGCTTAGACGGGAGGGTCACAGATACGCAGTATTTT; length: 15; V: TRBV7-2; size: few; J: TRBJ2-3; D: TRBD2
CDR3: CSCYHGTSSYNEQFF; DNA: TGCAGTTGTTATCACGGGACCTCCTCCTACAATGAGCAGTTCTTC; length: 15; V: TRBV20-1; size: many; J: TRBJ2-1; D: -
CDR3: CASSLVLAGDYEQYF; DNA: TGTGCCAGCAGCTTGGTATTAGCGGGCGACTACGAGCAGTACTTC; length: 15; V: TRBV5-6; size: -; J: TRBJ2-7; D: TRBD2
CDR3: CSVERSPSRYTGELFF; DNA: TGCAGCGTTGAGAGGTCACCCTCCAGGTACACCGGGGAGCTGTTTTTT; length: 16; V: TRBV29-1; size: few; J: TRBJ2-2; D: -
CDR3: CASSETSGRRYEQYF; DNA: TGTGCCAGCAGCGAGACTAGCGGGAGGCGATACGAGCAGTACTTC; length: 15; V: TRBV7-9; size: -; J: TRBJ2-7; D: TRBD2
CDR3: CASSLYRTGGTEAFF; DNA: TGTGCCAGCAGTTTGTATAGGACAGGGGGCACTGAAGCTTTCTTT; length: 15; V: TRBV12-3/TRBV12-4; size: few; J: TRBJ1-1; D: TRBD1
CDR3: CSARLPGRGDGELFF; DNA: TGCAGTGCTAGGCTGCCGGGTAGGGGGGACGGGGAGCTGTTTTTT; length: 15; V: TRBV20-1; size: few; J: TRBJ2-2; D: -
CDR3: CASSLWGPGDIQYF; DNA: TGTGCCAGCAGCTTATGGGGACCGGGGGACATTCAGTACTTC; length: 14; V: TRBV7-2; size: many; J: TRBJ2-4; D: -
CDR3: CASSPMAANTEAFF; DNA: TGTGCCAGCAGCCCTATGGCAGCGAACACTGAAGCTTTCTTT; length: 14; V: TRBV7-9; size: few; J: TRBJ1-1; D: -
CDR3: CASNPARTGRSNEQFF; DNA: TGTGCCAGCAACCCAGCCCGGACAGGGAGGAGCAATGAGCAGTTCTTC; length: 16; V: TRBV6-2/TRBV6-3; size: few; J: TRBJ2-1; D: TRBD1
CDR3: CASSELEVSYNEQFF; DNA: TGTGCCAGCAGTGAATTGGAAGTCTCCTACAATGAGCAGTTCTTC; length: 15; V: TRBV25-1; size: many; J: TRBJ2-1; D: -
CDR3: CASSLGGPPDTQYF; DNA: TGTGCCAGCAGCTTAGGCGGGCCCCCAGATACGCAGTATTTT; length: 14; V: TRBV7-2; size: few; J: TRBJ2-3; D: -
CDR3: CTAGGPTNTGELFF; DNA: TGTACCGCGGGCGGCCCCACGAACACCGGGGAGCTGTTTTTT; length: 14; V: TRBV7-7; size: -; J: TRBJ2-2; D: -
CDR3: CASSVVTSGNYNEQFF; DNA: TGTGCCAGCAGCGTAGTTACTAGCGGGAACTACAATGAGCAGTTCTTC; length: 16; V: TRBV9; size: many; J: TRBJ2-1; D: TRBD2
CDR3: CASSPYLGSYNEQFF; DNA: TGTGCCAGCTCACCCTACCTAGGCTCCTACAATGAGCAGTTCTTC; length: 15; V: TRBV18; size: -; J: TRBJ2-1; D: -
CDR3: CSVEGGNTFSYNEQFF; DNA: TGCAGCGTTGAAGGGGGGAACACATTTTCCTACAATGAGCAGTTCTTC; length: 16; V: TRBV29-1; size: few; J: TRBJ2-1; D: -
CDR3: CSASGTGGTDTQYF; DNA: TGCAGTGCTTCCGGGACAGGGGGGACAGATACGCAGTATTTT; length: 14; V: TRBV20-1; size: once; J: TRBJ2-3; D: TRBD1
CDR3: CASSPGLANQETQYF; DNA: TGTGCCAGCAGCCCCGGACTAGCCAACCAGGAGACCCAGTACTTC; length: 15; V: TRBV3-1; size: -; J: TRBJ2-5; D: TRBD2
CDR3: CASSPGPDMNTEAFF; DNA: TGTGCCAGCTCACCAGGACCAGACATGAACACTGAAGCTTTCTTT; length: 15; V: TRBV18; size: many; J: TRBJ1-1; D: -
CDR3: CASSPTPGGGNPYEQYF; DNA: TGTGCCAGCAGCCCCACCCCAGGGGGCGGTAACCCCTACGAGCAGTACTTC; length: 17; V: TRBV7-2; size: many; J: TRBJ2-7; D: TRBD1
CDR3: CASSLGWPQFRGGSEQYF; DNA: TGTGCCAGCAGCTTAGGCTGGCCCCAGTTTAGGGGGGGAAGCGAGCAGTACTTC; length: 18; V: TRBV13; size: -; J: TRBJ2-7; D: -
CDR3: CASSLGSLLLVQYF; DNA: TGTGCCAGCAGCTTGGGGTCCCTCTTGCTAGTTCAGTACTTC; length: 14; V: TRBV5-6; size: many; J: TRBJ2-7; D: -
CDR3: CASSFTGDTEAFF; DNA: TGTGCCAGCAGCTTTACAGGGGACACTGAAGCTTTCTTT; length: 13; V: TRBV7-8; size: -; J: TRBJ1-1; D: TRBD1
CDR3: CASSLRGQFYEQYF; DNA: TGTGCCAGCAGCTTACGGGGACAGTTCTACGAGCAGTACTTC; length: 14; V: TRBV11-3; size: -; J: TRBJ2-7; D: TRBD1